The 25 T cell receptor beta chains below come from one sample, sequenced in a study of blood T cells in healthy people across ages. A second PCR, run for roughly 6 to 11 cycles, used a sample-barcoded 5' primer plus a J-beta primer mix. TCRdb re-called the 5' RACE reads through MiXCR, storing one row per CDR3 protein. The sample consists of around 520,000 distinct CDR3 sequences, around a quarter of them appearing once. This sample also belongs to another study, concerning T cells of mothers and their children.

The sample consisted of blood. The receptors were gathered from a boy younger than 10 in good health.

This clonotype was found a few times. The chain couples TRBV7-2 to TRBJ2-7; 9 nucleotides line up with TRBD2. This CDR3 comprises 15 residues. V was clipped by 4 bases and J by 5 bases; unmatched bases: 9. CDR1 SGHTA and CDR2 FQGNSA come from the germline V gene. The CDR3 loop is CASSSLGLALDEQYF. The DNA for the CDR3 is TGTGCCAGCAGCTCATTGGGACTAGCTCTCGACGAGCAGTACTTC.

This clonotype was seen a handful of times. The rearrangement links TRBV20-1 to TRBJ2-1, with 7 bases matching TRBD1. Germline CDR1 DFQATT, CDR2 SNEGSKA (reference sequence). CDR3 length equals 13 residues. With 7 bases clipped from V and 5 bases from J, the junction kept 8 bases outside the gene matches. CDR3 residues: CSVLGQKNNEQFF. Written as DNA, the CDR3 is TGCAGTGTTTTGGGACAGAAGAACAATGAGCAGTTCTTC.

This chain joins TRBV20-1 and TRBJ2-5; 11 bases are shared with TRBD2. Germline V gene sequence: CDR1 DFQATT, CDR2 SNEGSKA (reference sequence). This CDR3 has 14 amino acids. J was trimmed by 1 base and V by 5 bases; bases with no gene match: 3. CDR3 in DNA: TGCAGTGCTGCCGGGACTAGCGGCCAAGAGACCCAGTACTTC. Its protein product is CSAAGTSGQETQYF.

The chain has TRBV12-3 or TRBV12-4 and TRBJ1-1, with D hard to call. There are 13 residues in the CDR3. Trimming took off 0 bases at V and 3 bases at J, with 5 bases between the two ends. CDR3 nucleotides: TGTGCCAGCAGTTTAGCCCGCTACACTGAAGCTTTCTTT. It yields the protein CASSLARYTEAFF.

The chain has TRBV14 and TRBJ1-1; D is possibly TRBD1 (5 bases). The V end lost 4 bases, the J end lost 5 bases, and 11 bases lay between the germline ends. Germline V CDR1 and CDR2: SGHDN, FVKESK. CDR3 length: 13 residues. This CDR3 is CASSRRPGTEAFF. The CDR3 DNA reads as TGTGCCAGCAGCCGCAGACCAGGGACTGAAGCTTTCTTT.

This sequence joins TRBV7-9 and TRBJ1-1; D is undetermined. V lost 4 bases and J lost 5, with 14 bases in between. CDR3 length equals 14 residues. Germline assignment: CDR1 SEHNR and CDR2 FQNEAQ (reference sequence). In DNA form, the CDR3 reads TGTGCCAGCAGCTCCGGGCCGGGGAGGACTGAAGCTTTCTTT. Translated: CASSSGPGRTEAFF.

This clonotype was observed a handful of times. This chain connects TRBV29-1 to TRBJ2-1; 9 positions agree with TRBD1. The DNA end lines up better with TRBJ2-5; the J call may be wrong. Looked up from germline, CDR1 is SQVTM and CDR2 is ANQGSEA. This CDR3 is 16 amino acids long. The chain's CDR3 is CSVEGGDRDLGETQYF. For the CDR3, the DNA is TGCAGCGTTGAAGGGGGGGACAGGGATTTGGGAGAGACCCAGTACTTC.

The J gene is TRBJ2-4, the V gene TRBV11-1; 7 bases fit TRBD2. The CDR3 is 20 residues long. Germline loops: CDR1 SGHAT, CDR2 FQDESV (reference sequence). V gave up 8 bases and J gave up 0 bases; unmatched junction bases: 22. CDR3 sequence: CASAPPLGEGPLIAKNIQYF. CDR3 DNA: TGTGCCAGCGCACCCCCCCTCGGGGAGGGCCCACTTATAGCCAAAAACATTCAGTACTTC.

This clonotype came up many times. The chain carries TRBV9 and TRBJ2-3; no firm D call. The V end was cut by 0 bases, the J end by 6 bases, with 8 bases between. The CDR3 runs 13 residues. The germline gives CDR1 SGDLS, CDR2 YYNGEE. The CDR3 sequence: CASSVAKYDTQYF. Here the CDR3 DNA reads TGTGCCAGCAGCGTAGCGAAGTACGATACGCAGTATTTT.

The chain has TRBV10-3 and TRBJ1-1, with unresolved D. Looked up from germline, CDR1 is ENHRY and CDR2 is SYGVKD. The CDR3 runs to 13 residues. The V end was cut by 4 bases, the J end by 3 bases, with 9 bases between. The CDR3 region is CAISASRDTEAFF. The CDR3 region has the DNA TGTGCCATCAGTGCCTCGCGGGACACTGAAGCTTTCTTT.

To note about this clonotype: Compared with germline, one end of the junction differs, possibly owing to a read error. This chain connects TRBV7-9 to TRBJ1-1; D ambiguous. This CDR3 region has 14 residues. CDR1 and CDR2 (germline): SEHNR, FQNEAQ (reference sequence). The CDR3 DNA reads as TGTGCCATCAGCTTAACGAGAATGAACACTGAAGCTTTCTTT. It yields the protein CAISLTRMNTEAFF.

The table lists this clonotype with a few counts. The chain carries TRBV27 and TRBJ2-7, with D possibly matching TRBD2 (7 bases). Trimming shortened V by 3 bases and J by 0 bases, and 18 bases separated the two germline ends. CDR3 length equals 17 residues. The germline gives CDR1 MNHEY, CDR2 SMNVEV (reference sequence). CDR3 DNA sequence: TGTGCCAGCAGTTTCTCCGGGGGGCCCTACCTCTCCTACGAGCAGTACTTC. Amino acids: CASSFSGGPYLSYEQYF.

The J gene is TRBJ2-5, the V gene TRBV3-1; TRBD2 aligns across 13 bases. The CDR3 is 15 amino acids. V shed 3 bases, J shed 5 bases, and the junction held 3 bases outside the gene matches. Germline V CDR1 and CDR2: LGHDT, YNNKEL (reference sequence). CDR3 coding DNA: TGTGCCAGCAGCCACGGACTAGCGGGAGTTGAGACCCAGTACTTC. Encoded protein: CASSHGLAGVETQYF.

This clonotype appeared a few times. CDR3 sequence: CASSQGRGRQTDTQYF. The CDR3 DNA is TGTGCCAGCAGCCAAGGACGAGGGCGACAGACAGATACGCAGTATTTT. The chain joins TRBV14 to TRBJ2-3; either TRBD1 or TRBD2 may fit D (5 bases each). V dropped 1 base and J dropped 3 bases, with 14 bases sitting between them. Germline V gives CDR1 SGHDN, CDR2 FVKESK. This CDR3 has 16 amino acids.

The table lists this clonotype with a few counts. Without the conserved terminal phenylalanine or tryptophan, this CDR3 likely stems from a read error. The limits of the CDR3 on the DNA are not certain, so only TCRdb's listed CDR3 is given. The V call is TRBV9, the J call TRBJ2-6; TRBD1, the table's D call, lacks a check against the DNA. The CDR3 region is 10 residues in length, termini included. CDR1 SGDLS and CDR2 YYNGEE come from the germline V gene. CDR3 in amino acids: CASSVATTGG.

The CDR3 region has the DNA TGTGCCAGCAGCTACCCAGCCAGCGGGAGTGACGGGGAGCTGTTTTTT. It yields the protein CASSYPASGSDGELFF. The chain is built from TRBV7-8 and TRBJ2-2, with 8 bases lining up with TRBD2. The CDR3 runs 16 residues. V trimming: 4 bases; J trimming: 7 bases; junction bases outside the gene matches: 11. Germline CDR1 reads SGHVS; CDR2 reads FQNEAQ.

This clonotype was detected many times. J is TRBJ2-5 and V is TRBV7-9; maybe TRBD1 (6 bases). Germline CDR1 is SEHNR and CDR2 is FQNEAQ (reference sequence). Trimming pared 5 bases from V and 2 bases from J, leaving 9 bases between. There are 13 residues in the CDR3. The CDR3 is CASSQGHQETQYF. The CDR3 bases are TGTGCCAGCAGCCAGGGACATCAAGAGACCCAGTACTTC.

This clonotype was detected only a few times. The chain uses TRBV5-5 and TRBJ2-1, with D perhaps matching TRBD2 (6 bases). CDR3 length: 15 amino acids. Germline values: CDR1 SGHKS, CDR2 YYEKEE (reference sequence). The ends were cut back, 4 bases at V and 5 bases at J, with 16 bases in the middle. CDR3 protein: CASSLTGSGNNEQFF. In DNA, the CDR3 is TGTGCCAGCAGCCTTACCGGGAGCGGCAACAATGAGCAGTTCTTC.

The gene calls are TRBV5-1 and TRBJ2-7; 7 nucleotides align to TRBD2. V lost 3 bases, J lost 0 bases, and 6 bases stayed unmatched. Germline-derived CDR1 and CDR2 are SGHRS and YFSETQ. The length of the CDR3 is 15 residues. The CDR3 DNA follows: TGCGCCAGCAGCTCCAGGCGGGGGAGCTCCTACGAGCAGTACTTC. Translation: CASSSRRGSSYEQYF.

This chain uses TRBV5-5 with TRBJ2-4; no clear D gene. The germline V gene encodes CDR1 SGHKS and CDR2 YYEKEE (reference sequence). V was trimmed by 3 bases and J by 12 bases, leaving 13 bases between them. CDR3 length: 12 amino acids. In DNA, the CDR3 is TGTGCCAGCAGCTCCCAGCCCGGGCATCAGTACTTC. Amino acids: CASSSQPGHQYF.

This rearrangement joins TRBV5-6 to TRBJ2-4; maybe TRBD2 (6 bases). Germline loops: CDR1 SGHDT, CDR2 YYEEEE. The V gene lost 1 base and the J gene lost 7 bases, with 12 bases spanning the gap. The CDR3 length is 14 residues. CDR3 DNA: TGTGCCAGCAGCTTGCTCCGGGAGCGGAACATTCAGTACTTC. It yields the protein CASSLLRERNIQYF. Looking up the rest from reference TRBV5-6 and TRBJ2-4 gives the full variable domain: DAGVTQSPTHLIKTRGQQVTLRCSPKSGHDTVSWYQQALGQGPQFIFQYYEEEERQRGNFPDRFSGHQFPNYSSELNVNALLLGDSALYLCASSLLRERNIQYFGAGTRLSVL.

The gene calls are TRBV6-2 or TRBV6-3 and TRBJ1-2; 10 nucleotides line up with TRBD1. CDR3 length equals 14 residues. The germline V gene encodes CDR1 MNHEY and CDR2 SVGEGT. The J segment lost 8 bases and the V segment lost 2 bases, leaving 5 bases of the junction unmatched. CDR3 nucleotide sequence: TGTGCCAGCAGTTACACGGGACAGGGGAGAGGCTACACCTTC. It yields the protein CASSYTGQGRGYTF.

The J gene is TRBJ1-6, the V gene TRBV7-9; D is undetermined. Germline V gene data show CDR1 as SEHNR and CDR2 as FQNEAQ (reference sequence). The CDR3 runs 13 residues. Trimming removed 2 bases at V and 7 bases at J, with 6 bases between. This chain's CDR3 is CASSLQTNSPLHF. The CDR3 DNA follows: TGTGCCAGCAGCTTACAGACCAATTCACCCCTCCACTTT. Based on the CDR3 plus reference TRBV7-9 and TRBJ1-6, the full variable domain is DTGVSQNPRHKITKRGQNVTFRCDPISEHNRLYWYRQTLGQGPEFLTYFQNEAQLEKSRLLSDRFSAERPKGSFSTLEIQRTEQGDSAMYLCASSLQTNSPLHFGNGTRLTVT.

The J gene is TRBJ1-1, the V gene TRBV19; D unclear. Germline lookup yields CDR1 LNHDA and CDR2 SQIVND (reference sequence). The CDR3 spans 14 residues. The ends were cut back, 7 bases at V and 0 bases at J, with 12 bases in the middle. CDR3 bases: TGTGCCAGTAATCCCTCAGGCATGAACACTGAAGCTTTCTTT. Translating it yields CASNPSGMNTEAFF.

This clonotype was recorded a few times. The chain links TRBV11-2 to TRBJ2-7; 9 bases line up with TRBD1. Germline assignment: CDR1 SGHAT and CDR2 FQNNGV. The CDR3 runs 14 residues. The trim removed 5 bases at V and 9 bases at J, leaving 11 bases unmatched. The CDR3 DNA is TGTGCCAGCAGCCCCCCGGGACAGGGTTCCTCGCAGTACTTC. This gives the protein CASSPPGQGSSQYF.